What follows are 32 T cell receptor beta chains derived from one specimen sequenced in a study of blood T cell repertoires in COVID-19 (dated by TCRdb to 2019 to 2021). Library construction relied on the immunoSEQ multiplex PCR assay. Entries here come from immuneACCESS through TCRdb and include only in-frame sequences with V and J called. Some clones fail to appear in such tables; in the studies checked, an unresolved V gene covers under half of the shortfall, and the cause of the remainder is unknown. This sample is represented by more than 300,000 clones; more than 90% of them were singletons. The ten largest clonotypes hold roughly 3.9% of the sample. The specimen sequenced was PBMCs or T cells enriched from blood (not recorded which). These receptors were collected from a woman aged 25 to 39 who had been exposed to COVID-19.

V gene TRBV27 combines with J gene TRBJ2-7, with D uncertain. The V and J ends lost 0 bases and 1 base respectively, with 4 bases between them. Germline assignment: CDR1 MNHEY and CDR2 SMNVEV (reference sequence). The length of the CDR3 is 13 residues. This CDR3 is CASSLSRSYEQYF. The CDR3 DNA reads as TGTGCCAGCAGTTTATCGCGGTCCTACGAGCAGTACTTC.

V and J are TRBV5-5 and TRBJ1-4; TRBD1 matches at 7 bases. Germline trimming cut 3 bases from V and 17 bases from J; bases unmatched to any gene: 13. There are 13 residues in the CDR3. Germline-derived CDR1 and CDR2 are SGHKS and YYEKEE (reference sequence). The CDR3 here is CASSYGAGTVSFF. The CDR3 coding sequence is TGTGCCAGCAGCTATGGGGCCGGGACAGTGTCATTTTTT.

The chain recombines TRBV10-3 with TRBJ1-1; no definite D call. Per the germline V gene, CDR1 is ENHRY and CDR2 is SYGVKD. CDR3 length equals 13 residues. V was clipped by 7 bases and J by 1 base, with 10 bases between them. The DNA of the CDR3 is TGTGCCATCAAGATCCAGGCGAACACTGAAGCTTTCTTT. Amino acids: CAIKIQANTEAFF.

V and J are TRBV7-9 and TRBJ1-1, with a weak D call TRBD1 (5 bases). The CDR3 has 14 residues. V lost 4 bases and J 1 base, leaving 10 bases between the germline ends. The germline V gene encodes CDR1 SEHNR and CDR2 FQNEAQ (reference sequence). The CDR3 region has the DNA TGTGCCAGCAGCTCAATAGGGGAGAACACTGAAGCTTTCTTT. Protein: CASSSIGENTEAFF.

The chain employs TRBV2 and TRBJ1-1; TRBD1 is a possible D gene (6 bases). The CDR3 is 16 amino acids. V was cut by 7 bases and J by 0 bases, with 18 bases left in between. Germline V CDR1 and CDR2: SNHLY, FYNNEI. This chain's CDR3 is CASTEVHRDVNTEAFF. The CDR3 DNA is TGTGCCAGCACCGAAGTACACAGGGATGTGAACACTGAAGCTTTCTTT.

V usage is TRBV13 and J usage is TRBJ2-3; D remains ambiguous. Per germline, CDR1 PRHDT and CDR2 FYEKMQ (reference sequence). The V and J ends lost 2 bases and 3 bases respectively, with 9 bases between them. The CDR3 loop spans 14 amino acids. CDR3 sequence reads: CASSLWARTDTQYF. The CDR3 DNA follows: TGTGCCAGCAGCTTATGGGCAAGAACAGATACGCAGTATTTT. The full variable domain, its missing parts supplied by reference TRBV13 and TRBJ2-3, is AAGVIQSPRHLIKEKRETATLKCYPIPRHDTVYWYQQGPGQDPQFLISFYEKMQSDKGSIPDRFSAQQFSDYHSELNMSSLELGDSALYFCASSLWARTDTQYFGPGTRLTVL.

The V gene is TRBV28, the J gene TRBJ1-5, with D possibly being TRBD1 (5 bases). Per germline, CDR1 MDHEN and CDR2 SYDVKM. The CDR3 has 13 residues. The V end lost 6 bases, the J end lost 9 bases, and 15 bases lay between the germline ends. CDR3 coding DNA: TGTGCCAGCAGCTTGATGGGGGGTCGGCCCCAGCATTTT. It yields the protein CASSLMGGRPQHF.

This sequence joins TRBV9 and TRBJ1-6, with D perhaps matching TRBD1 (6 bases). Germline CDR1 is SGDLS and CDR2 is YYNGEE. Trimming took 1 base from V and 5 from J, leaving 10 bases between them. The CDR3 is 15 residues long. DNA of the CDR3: TGTGCCAGCAGCGTATCGGACAGAAATAATTCACCCCTCCACTTT. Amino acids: CASSVSDRNNSPLHF.

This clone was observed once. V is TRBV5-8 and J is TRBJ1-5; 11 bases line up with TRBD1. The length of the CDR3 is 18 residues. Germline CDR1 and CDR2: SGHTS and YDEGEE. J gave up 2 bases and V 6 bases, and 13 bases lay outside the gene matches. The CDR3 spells CASNFHPGQGGGNQPQHF. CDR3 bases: TGTGCCAGCAACTTCCACCCGGGACAGGGGGGGGGCAATCAGCCCCAGCATTTT.

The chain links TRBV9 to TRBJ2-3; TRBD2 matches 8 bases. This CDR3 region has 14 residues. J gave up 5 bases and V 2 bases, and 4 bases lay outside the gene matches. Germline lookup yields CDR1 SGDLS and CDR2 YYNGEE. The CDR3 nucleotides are TGTGCCAGCAGCGTCGGGACTAGTGGAGATACGCAGTATTTT. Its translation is CASSVGTSGDTQYF.

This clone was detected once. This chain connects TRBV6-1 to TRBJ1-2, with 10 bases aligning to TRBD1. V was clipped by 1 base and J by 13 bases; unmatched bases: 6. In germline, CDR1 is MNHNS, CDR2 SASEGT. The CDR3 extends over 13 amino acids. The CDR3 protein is CASSEGRQGAVTF. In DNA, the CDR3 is TGTGCCAGCAGTGAAGGGAGACAGGGGGCCGTCACCTTC.

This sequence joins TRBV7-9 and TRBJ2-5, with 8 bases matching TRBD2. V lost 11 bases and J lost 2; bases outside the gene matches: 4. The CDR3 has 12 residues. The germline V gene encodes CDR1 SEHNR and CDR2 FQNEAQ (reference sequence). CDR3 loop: CACGGFQETQYF. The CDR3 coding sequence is TGTGCCTGCGGGGGGTTTCAAGAGACCCAGTACTTC.

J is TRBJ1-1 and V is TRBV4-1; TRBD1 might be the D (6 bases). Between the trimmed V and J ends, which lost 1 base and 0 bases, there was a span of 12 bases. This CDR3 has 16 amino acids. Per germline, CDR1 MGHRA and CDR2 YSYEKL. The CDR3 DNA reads TGCGCCAGCAGCCAAGCTAGACAGGACATGAACACTGAAGCTTTCTTT. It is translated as CASSQARQDMNTEAFF.

The CDR3 coding sequence is TGCGCCAGCAGCTTGAACACAGGGCCCCACGAGCAGTACTTC. Its protein is CASSLNTGPHEQYF. The rearrangement uses TRBV5-1 and TRBJ2-7, with D possibly being TRBD1 (6 bases). V lost 1 base and J 5 bases, leaving 13 bases between the germline ends. Germline CDR1 reads SGHRS; CDR2 reads YFSETQ. The CDR3 covers 14 residues.

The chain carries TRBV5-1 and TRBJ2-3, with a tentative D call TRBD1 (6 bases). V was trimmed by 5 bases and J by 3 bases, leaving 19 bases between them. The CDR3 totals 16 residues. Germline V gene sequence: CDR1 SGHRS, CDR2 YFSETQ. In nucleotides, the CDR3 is TGCGCCAGCAGACTACAGGGTCCCCAGTTAACAGATACGCAGTATTTT. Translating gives CASRLQGPQLTDTQYF.

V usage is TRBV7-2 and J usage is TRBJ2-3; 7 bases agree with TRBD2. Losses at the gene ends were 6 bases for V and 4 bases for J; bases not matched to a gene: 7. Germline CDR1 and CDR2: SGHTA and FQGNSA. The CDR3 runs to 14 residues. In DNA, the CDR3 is TGTGCCAGCAGTACAGCGGGGAAGTCAGATACGCAGTATTTT. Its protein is CASSTAGKSDTQYF.

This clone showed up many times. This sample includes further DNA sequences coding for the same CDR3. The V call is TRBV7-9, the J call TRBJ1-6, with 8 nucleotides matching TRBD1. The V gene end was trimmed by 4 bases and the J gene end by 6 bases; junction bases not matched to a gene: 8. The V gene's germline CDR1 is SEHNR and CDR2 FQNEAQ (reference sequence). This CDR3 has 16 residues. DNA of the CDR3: TGTGCCAGCAGCTCACCTCGCGGACAGGGTAATTCACCCCTCCACTTT. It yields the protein CASSSPRGQGNSPLHF. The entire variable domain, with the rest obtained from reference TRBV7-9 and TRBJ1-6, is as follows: DTGVSQNPRHKITKRGQNVTFRCDPISEHNRLYWYRQTLGQGPEFLTYFQNEAQLEKSRLLSDRFSAERPKGSFSTLEIQRTEQGDSAMYLCASSSPRGQGNSPLHFGNGTRLTVT.

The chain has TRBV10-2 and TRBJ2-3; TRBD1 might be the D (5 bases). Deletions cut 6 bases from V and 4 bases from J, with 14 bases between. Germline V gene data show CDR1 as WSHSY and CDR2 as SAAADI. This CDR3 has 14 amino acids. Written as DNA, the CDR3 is TGCGCCAGCAGCAATCGACCCAGGGCAGATACGCAGTATTTT. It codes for CASSNRPRADTQYF.

The CDR3 spells CAISEDNNQPQHF. The CDR3 DNA is TGTGCCATCAGTGAGGACAACAATCAGCCCCAGCATTTT. The gene calls are TRBV10-3 and TRBJ1-5; no reliable D call. CDR3 size: 13 residues. In germline, CDR1 is ENHRY, CDR2 SYGVKD. V lost 2 bases and J 3 bases, leaving 5 bases between the germline ends.

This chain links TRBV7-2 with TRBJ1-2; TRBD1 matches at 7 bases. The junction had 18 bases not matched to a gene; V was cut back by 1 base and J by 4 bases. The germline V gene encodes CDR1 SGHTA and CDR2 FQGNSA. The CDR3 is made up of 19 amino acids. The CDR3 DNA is TGTGCCAGCAGCTTAGTCGGGGCCAGGGGGTCCGTGGTGCGCTATGGCTACACCTTC. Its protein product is CASSLVGARGSVVRYGYTF.

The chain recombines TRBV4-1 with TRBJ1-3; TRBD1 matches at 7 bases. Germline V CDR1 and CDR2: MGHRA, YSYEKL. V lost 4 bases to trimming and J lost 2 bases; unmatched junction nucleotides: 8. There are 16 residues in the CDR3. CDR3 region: CASSPLDRRAGNTIYF. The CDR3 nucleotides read TGCGCCAGCAGCCCACTGGACAGGCGAGCTGGAAACACCATATATTTT.

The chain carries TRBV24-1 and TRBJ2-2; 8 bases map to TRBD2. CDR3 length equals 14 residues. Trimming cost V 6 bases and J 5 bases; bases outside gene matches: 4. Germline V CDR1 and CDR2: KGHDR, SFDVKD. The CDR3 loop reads CATSPSGSTGELFF. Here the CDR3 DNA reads TGTGCCACCAGTCCTAGCGGGTCAACCGGGGAGCTGTTTTTT.

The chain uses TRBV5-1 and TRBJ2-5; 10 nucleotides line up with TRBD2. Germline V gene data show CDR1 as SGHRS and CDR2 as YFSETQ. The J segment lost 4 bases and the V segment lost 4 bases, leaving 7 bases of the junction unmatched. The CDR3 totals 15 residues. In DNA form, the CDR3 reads TGCGCCAGCAGCCTAACCGGGACTAGCGCAGAGACCCAGTACTTC. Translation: CASSLTGTSAETQYF.

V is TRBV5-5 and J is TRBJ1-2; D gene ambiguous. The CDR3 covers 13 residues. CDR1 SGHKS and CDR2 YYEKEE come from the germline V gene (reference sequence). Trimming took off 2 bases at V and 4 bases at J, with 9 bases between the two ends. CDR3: CASSFTASYGYTF. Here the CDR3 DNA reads TGTGCCAGCAGCTTCACAGCTTCCTATGGCTACACCTTC.

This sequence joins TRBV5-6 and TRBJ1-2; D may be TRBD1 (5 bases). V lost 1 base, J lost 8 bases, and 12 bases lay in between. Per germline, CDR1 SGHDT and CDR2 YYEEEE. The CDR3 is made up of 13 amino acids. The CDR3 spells CASSLPGIDGYTF. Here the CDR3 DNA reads TGTGCCAGCAGCTTGCCAGGGATCGACGGCTACACCTTC.

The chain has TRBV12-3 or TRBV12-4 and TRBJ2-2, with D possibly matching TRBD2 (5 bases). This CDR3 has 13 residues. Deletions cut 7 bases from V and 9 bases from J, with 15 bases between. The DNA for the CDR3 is TGTGCCAGCACCCTTAGGGCCGGGAGGGAGCTGTTTTTT. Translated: CASTLRAGRELFF.

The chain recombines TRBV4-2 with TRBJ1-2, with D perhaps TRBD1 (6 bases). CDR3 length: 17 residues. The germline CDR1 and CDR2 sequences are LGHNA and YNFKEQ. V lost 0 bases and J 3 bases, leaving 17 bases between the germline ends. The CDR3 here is CASSQDSRSAGDYGYTF. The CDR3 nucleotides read TGTGCCAGCAGCCAAGATTCCCGGTCGGCAGGGGACTATGGCTACACCTTC.

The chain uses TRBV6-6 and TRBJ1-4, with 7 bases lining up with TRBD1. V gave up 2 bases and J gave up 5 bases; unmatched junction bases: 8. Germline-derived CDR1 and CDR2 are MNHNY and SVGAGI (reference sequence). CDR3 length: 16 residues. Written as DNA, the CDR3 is TGTGCCAGCAGTTACGGTGACAGGGCCGGGAATGAAAAACTGTTTTTT. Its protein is CASSYGDRAGNEKLFF.

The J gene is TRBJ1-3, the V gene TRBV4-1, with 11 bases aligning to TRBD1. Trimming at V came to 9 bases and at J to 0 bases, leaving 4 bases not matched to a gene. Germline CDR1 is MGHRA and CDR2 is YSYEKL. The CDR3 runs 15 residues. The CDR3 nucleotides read TGCGCCAGGGGGACAGGGGGAAGCTCTGGAAACACCATATATTTT. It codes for CARGTGGSSGNTIYF.

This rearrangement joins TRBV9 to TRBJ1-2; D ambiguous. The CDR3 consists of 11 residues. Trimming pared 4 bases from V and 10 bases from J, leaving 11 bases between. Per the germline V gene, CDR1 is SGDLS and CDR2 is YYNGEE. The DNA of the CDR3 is TGTGCCAGCAGCCAGGACTATCACTACACCTTC. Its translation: CASSQDYHYTF.

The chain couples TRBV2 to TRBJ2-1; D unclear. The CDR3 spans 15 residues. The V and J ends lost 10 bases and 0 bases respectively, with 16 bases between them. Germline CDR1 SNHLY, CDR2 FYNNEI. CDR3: CAIPIGRSSYNEQFF. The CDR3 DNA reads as TGTGCCATACCGATCGGAAGGAGCTCCTACAATGAGCAGTTCTTC.

Here the CDR3 reads CASSQQAAGNTIYF. Here the CDR3 DNA reads TGTGCCAGCAGCCAACAGGCGGCTGGAAACACCATATATTTT. The chain couples TRBV7-6 to TRBJ1-3; a weak D match, TRBD1 (5 bases). CDR3 length equals 14 residues. Trimming removed 5 bases at V and 2 bases at J, with 10 bases between. Germline V gene data show CDR1 as SGHVS and CDR2 as FNYEAQ.